The sequence of this T cell receptor beta chain was determined in a study of human T cells and chemical hapten exposure. Study-wide results and limits: Sensitizing with DPC caused no change in TCRs above 1 in 1000 frequency.

The sample's treatment: therapeutic diphenylcyclopropenone sensitization with weekly scalp DPC. Comments on this clonotype: Its antigen is as yet unknown.

The CDR3 runs 14 residues. The V and J ends lost 1 base and 3 bases respectively, with 9 bases between them. The germline V gene has CDR1 KGHSH and CDR2 LQKENI. Separate cDNA molecules received unique molecular identifiers, which the library attached to them. Per the original data handling: The number of TCRs in each sample had a median of about 96,000 and spanned about 23,224 to 690,600. MiXCR, applied by TCRdb to the reads, yields one record per CDR3 protein. The V and J calls and clone size come from TCRdb's table, not from the authors' own analysis. The data show 2,500 to 3,000 distinct CDR3 sequences, 35% to 50% seen once.

The sequence was obtained from an adult with alopecia areata. Some clones in this sample may be carry-over from other donors' samples. This table probably holds off-target reads from a library built for another chain. The starting material was whole blood, obtained before DPC sensitization or 2, 6, or about 24 weeks after (not recorded which). This chain uses TRBV18 with TRBJ2-5; D uncertain. The CDR3 nucleotides read TGTGCCAGCTCACCACGCGGACCAAAAGAGACCCAGTACTTC. Translating it yields CASSPRGPKETQYF.